This T cell receptor (beta chain) was documented in a study of blood T cell repertoires in COVID-19. Produced via immunoSEQ multiplex PCR; TCRdb's table is partial and in-frame only. The sample includes roughly 100,000 clones, approximately 90% of them seen just once. Sequences were obtained from peripheral blood. This TCR was recovered from a man in his fifties with acute or convalescent COVID-19.

CDR3 nucleotides: TGTGCCAGCAGCGAATCGACAGGGGTGTTGAGGGAGCAGTACTTC. Translating gives CASSESTGVLREQYF. The chain joins TRBV7-9 to TRBJ2-7; 8 bases are shared with TRBD1. V shed 5 bases and J 7 bases; nucleotides not matched to a gene: 13. Germline loops: CDR1 SEHNR, CDR2 FQNEAQ (reference sequence). The CDR3 loop spans 15 amino acids.